This T cell receptor beta chain was sequenced during a study of blood T cell repertoires in COVID-19 (TCRdb year 2020). About the investigation overall: Collaborator samples came from the United States, Italy and Spain and covered acute and convalescent phases of COVID-19. The material from the prospective study consisted of cDNA or gDNA derived from T cells, B-cell-depleted T cells, or PBMCs. Subjects who had been exposed to COVID-19, were actively infected with it, or had recovered from it provided the deeply sampled blood TCRbeta repertoires that made up the dataset. The repertoires were released in a freely available public database intended as a resource for research on the immune response to SARS-CoV-2. The samples were drawn from two sources: the first 160 participants of the ongoing ImmuneRACE study, and 1,000 to 1,500 subjects contributed by 6 global collaborators. Nearly every sample came with metadata listing a de-identified subject ID, COVID-19 status, age in years and sex. Where available, HLA class I and class II types were obtained from metadata supplied by the sample provider rather than from assay-based typing. General findings and caveats noted by the study authors: The quantity of clinical and demographic metadata differed by source and by participant and was supplied without curation.

The CDR3 starts with the cysteine, ends with the phenylalanine, and has 17 residues. The sequence is cut down to CDR3 DNA, 51 bases in frame from base 1. From a lookup of the germline V gene, CDR1 and CDR2 are SGDLS and YYNGEE. V gives up 4 bases and J gives up 0 bases, and the segment between their germline ends measures 14 bases. As to this clone: No antigen is known for it. Base qualities are missing; no much larger clone stands one base away.

The immunoSEQ Assay, a bias-controlled multiplex PCR, was used to amplify TCRbeta CDR3 regions from genomic DNA. The published analysis was carried out like this. The number of nucleated cells in each sample was estimated by amplification of reference gene primers within the assay. To quantify the absolute abundance of each unique TCRbeta CDR3 rearrangement, sequence reads were collapsed and filtered. For each sample, productive Simpson clonality was calculated by taking the square root of Simpson's diversity index across productive rearrangements. Here the immuneACCESS table is served through TCRdb, limited to in-frame sequences with V and J called. Missing clones are a known gap in these copies; in checked studies unresolved V genes cover under half, and the rest lacks a known reason. That table is the source of V, J and clone size, and D and trimming were worked out from the DNA. The table for this sample lists over 60,000 clones; about 81% of them were counted only once. The ten largest clonotypes hold about 13% of the sample.

Each collaborating institution followed its own protocols to collect whole blood in K2EDTA tubes. For TCRbeta analysis, collaborator samples were shipped as frozen whole blood, as isolated PBMCs, or as DNA extracted from either sample type. The chain is made from TRBV9 and TRBJ2-6; no D gene is confidently identified. The source of this sequence is a woman of 80 years or more with acute or convalescent COVID-19. Source material: peripheral blood. The nucleotide sequence is TGTGCCAGCAGCTCGAGCCCCCCCGGCTCTGGGGCCAACGTCCTGACTTTC. This gives the protein CASSSSPPGSGANVLTF. This CDR3, with the reference TRBV9 and TRBJ2-6 proteins standing in past its ends, gives the full variable domain DSGVTQTPKHLITATGQRVTLRCSPRSGDLSVYWYQQSLDQGLQFLIQYYNGEERAKGNILERFSAQQFPDLHSELNLSSLELGDSALYFCASSSSPPGSGANVLTFGAGSRLTVL.